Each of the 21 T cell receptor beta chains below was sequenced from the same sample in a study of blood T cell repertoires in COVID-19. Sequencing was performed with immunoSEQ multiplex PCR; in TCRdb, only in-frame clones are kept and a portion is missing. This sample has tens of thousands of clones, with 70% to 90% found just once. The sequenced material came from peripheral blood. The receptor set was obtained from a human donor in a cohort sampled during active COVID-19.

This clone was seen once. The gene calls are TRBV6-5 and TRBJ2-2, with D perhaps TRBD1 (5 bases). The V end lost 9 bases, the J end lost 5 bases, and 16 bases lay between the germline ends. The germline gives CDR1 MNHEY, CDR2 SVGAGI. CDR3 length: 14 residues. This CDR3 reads CASTTGLTTGELFF. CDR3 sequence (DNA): TGTGCCAGTACTACAGGTTTGACGACCGGGGAGCTGTTTTTT.

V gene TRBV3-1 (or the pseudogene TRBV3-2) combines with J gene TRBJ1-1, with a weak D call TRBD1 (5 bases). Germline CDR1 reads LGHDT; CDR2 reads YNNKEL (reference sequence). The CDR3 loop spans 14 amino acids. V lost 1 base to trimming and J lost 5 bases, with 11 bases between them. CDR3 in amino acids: CASSQGPGRTEAFF. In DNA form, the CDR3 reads TGTGCCAGCAGCCAAGGGCCAGGGAGGACTGAAGCTTTCTTT.

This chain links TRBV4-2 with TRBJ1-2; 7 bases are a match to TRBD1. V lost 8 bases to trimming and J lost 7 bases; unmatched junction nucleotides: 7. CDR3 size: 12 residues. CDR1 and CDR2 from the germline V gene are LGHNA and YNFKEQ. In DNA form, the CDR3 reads TGTGCCAGCGGGGGACAGTCTGGTGGCTACACCTTC. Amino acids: CASGGQSGGYTF.

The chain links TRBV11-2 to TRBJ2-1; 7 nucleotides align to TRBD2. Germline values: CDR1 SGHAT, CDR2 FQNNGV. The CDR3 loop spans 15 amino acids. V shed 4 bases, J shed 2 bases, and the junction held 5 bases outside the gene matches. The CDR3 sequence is CASSSQRGPYNEQFF. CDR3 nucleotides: TGTGCCAGCAGCTCCCAGCGGGGCCCCTACAATGAGCAGTTCTTC.

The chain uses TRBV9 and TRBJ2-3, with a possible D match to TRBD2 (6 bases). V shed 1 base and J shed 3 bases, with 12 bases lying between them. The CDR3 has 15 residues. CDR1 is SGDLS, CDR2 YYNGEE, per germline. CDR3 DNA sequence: TGTGCCAGCAGCGTATCGGGAGTGGGAACAGATACGCAGTATTTT. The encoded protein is CASSVSGVGTDTQYF.

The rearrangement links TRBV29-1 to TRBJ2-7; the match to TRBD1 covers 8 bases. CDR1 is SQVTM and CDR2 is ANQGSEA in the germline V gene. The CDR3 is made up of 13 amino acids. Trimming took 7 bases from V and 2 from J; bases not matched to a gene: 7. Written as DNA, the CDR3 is TGCAGCGGAGACCAGGGGGCCCCCTACGAGCAGTACTTC. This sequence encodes CSGDQGAPYEQYF.

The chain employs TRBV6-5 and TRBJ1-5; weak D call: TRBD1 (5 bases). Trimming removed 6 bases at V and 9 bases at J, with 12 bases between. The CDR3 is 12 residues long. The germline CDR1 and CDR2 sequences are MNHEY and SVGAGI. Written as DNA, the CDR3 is TGTGCCAGCAGGGGGCGTTACGGGCCCCAGCATTTT. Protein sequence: CASRGRYGPQHF.

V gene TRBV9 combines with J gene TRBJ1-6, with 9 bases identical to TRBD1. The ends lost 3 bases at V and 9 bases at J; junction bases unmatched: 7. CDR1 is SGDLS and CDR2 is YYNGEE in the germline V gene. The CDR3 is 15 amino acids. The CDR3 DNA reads TGTGCCAGCAGCGCCGACGGGACAGGGCGTTCACCCCTCCACTTT. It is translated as CASSADGTGRSPLHF.

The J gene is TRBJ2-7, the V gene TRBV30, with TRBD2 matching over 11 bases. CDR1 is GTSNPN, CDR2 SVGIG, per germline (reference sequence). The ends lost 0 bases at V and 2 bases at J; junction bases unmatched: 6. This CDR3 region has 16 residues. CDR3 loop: CAWSVQTGLAAYEQYF. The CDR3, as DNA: TGTGCCTGGAGTGTACAGACGGGACTAGCGGCCTACGAGCAGTACTTC.

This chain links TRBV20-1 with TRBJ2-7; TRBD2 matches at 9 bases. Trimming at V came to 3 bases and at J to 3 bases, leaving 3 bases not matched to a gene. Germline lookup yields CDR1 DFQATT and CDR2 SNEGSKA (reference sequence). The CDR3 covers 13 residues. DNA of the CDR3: TGCAGTGCTAGTGGACTAGCGCTCTACGAGCAGTACTTC. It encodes CSASGLALYEQYF.

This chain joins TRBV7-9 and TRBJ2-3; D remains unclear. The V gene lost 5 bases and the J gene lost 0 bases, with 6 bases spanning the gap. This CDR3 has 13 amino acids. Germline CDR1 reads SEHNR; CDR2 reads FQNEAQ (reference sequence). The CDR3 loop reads CASSAVSTDTQYF. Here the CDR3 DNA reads TGTGCCAGCAGCGCAGTGAGCACAGATACGCAGTATTTT.

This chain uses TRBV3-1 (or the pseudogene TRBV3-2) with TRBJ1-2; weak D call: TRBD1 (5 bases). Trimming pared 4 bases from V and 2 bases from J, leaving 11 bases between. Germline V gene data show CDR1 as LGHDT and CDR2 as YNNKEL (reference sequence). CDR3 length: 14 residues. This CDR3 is CASSLRPGNYGYTF. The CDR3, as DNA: TGTGCCAGCAGCCTCAGACCAGGGAACTATGGCTACACCTTC.

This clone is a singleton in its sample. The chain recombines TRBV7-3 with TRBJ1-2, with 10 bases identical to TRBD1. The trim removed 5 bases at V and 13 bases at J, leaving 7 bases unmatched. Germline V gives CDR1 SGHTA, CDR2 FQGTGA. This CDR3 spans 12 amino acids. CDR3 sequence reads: CASSLGTGERTF. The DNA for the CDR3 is TGTGCCAGCAGCCTTGGGACAGGGGAACGCACCTTC.

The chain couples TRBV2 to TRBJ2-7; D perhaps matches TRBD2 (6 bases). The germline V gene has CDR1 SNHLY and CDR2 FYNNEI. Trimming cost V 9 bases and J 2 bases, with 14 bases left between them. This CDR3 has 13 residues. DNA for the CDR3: TGTGCCAGTGGGGGACTGCCAGCCTACGAGCAGTACTTC. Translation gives CASGGLPAYEQYF.

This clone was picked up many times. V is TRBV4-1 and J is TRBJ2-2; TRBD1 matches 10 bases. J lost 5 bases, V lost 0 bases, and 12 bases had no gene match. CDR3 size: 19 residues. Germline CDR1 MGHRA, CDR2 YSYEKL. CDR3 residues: CASSQDGRQGALITGELFF. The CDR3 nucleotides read TGCGCCAGCAGCCAAGACGGGAGACAGGGGGCGTTAATTACCGGGGAGCTGTTTTTT.

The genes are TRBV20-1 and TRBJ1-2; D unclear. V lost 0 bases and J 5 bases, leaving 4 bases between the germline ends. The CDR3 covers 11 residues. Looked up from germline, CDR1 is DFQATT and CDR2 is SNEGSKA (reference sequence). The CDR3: CSARDPYGYTF. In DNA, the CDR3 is TGCAGTGCTAGAGACCCGTATGGCTACACCTTC.

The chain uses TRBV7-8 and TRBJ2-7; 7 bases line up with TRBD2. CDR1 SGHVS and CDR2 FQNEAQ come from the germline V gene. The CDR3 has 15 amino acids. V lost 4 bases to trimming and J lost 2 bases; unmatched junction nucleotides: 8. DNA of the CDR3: TGTGCCAGCAGCTCGGGACTAACGGGACCCTACGAGCAGTACTTC. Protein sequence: CASSSGLTGPYEQYF.

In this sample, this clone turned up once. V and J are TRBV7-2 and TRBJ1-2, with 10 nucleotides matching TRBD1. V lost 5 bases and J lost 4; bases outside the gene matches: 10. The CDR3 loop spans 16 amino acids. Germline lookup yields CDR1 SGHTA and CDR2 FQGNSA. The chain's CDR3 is CASSGTGTGALYGYTF. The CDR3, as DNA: TGTGCCAGCAGCGGCACCGGGACAGGGGCCCTCTATGGCTACACCTTC.

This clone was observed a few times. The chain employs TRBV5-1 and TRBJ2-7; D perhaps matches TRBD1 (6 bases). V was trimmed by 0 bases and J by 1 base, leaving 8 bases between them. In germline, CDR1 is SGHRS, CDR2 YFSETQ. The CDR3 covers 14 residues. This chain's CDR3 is CASSLGDRSYEQYF. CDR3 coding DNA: TGCGCCAGCAGCTTGGGCGACAGGTCCTACGAGCAGTACTTC.

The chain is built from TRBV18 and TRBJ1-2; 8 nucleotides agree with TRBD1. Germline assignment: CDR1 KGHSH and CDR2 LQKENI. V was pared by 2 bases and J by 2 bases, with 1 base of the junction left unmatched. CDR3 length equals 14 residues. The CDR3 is CASSPGQGNYGYTF. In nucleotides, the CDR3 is TGTGCCAGCTCACCAGGACAGGGAAACTATGGCTACACCTTC.

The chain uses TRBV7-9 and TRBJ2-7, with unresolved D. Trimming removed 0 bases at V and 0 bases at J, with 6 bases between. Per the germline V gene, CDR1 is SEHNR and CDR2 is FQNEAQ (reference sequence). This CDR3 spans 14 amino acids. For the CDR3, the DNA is TGTGCCAGCAGCTTAGCGTCAGACTCCTACGAGCAGTACTTC. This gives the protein CASSLASDSYEQYF.